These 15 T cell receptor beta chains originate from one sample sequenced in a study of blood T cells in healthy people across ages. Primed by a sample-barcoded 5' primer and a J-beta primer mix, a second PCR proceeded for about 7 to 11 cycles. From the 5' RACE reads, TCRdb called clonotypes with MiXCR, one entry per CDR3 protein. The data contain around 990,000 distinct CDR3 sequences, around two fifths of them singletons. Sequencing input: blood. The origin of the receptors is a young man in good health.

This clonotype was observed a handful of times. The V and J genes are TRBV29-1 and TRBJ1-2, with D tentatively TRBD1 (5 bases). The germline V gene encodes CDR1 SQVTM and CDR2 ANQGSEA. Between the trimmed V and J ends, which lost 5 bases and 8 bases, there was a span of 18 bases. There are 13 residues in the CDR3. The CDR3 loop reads CSVSSGILWGYTF. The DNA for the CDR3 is TGCAGCGTTTCCTCAGGGATTTTGTGGGGCTACACCTTC.

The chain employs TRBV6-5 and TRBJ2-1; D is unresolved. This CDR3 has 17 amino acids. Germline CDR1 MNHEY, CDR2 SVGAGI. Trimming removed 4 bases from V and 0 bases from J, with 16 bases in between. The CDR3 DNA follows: TGTGCCAGCAGTTCCCGTGAGGTGGATGGCTCCTACAATGAGCAGTTCTTC. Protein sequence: CASSSREVDGSYNEQFF.

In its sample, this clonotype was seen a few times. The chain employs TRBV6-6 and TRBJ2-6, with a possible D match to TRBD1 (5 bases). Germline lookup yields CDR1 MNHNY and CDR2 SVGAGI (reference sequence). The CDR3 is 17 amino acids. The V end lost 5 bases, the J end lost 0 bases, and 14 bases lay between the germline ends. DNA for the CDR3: TGTGCCAGCAGTCACCAGGGTCCTAGCTCTGGGGCCAACGTCCTGACTTTC. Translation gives CASSHQGPSSGANVLTF.

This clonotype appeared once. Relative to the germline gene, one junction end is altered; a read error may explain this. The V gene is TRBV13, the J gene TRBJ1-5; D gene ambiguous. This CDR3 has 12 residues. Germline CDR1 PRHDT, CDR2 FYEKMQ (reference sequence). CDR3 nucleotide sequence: TGTGCCAGCATCTTAGACGATCAGCCCCAGCATTTT. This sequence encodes CASILDDQPQHF.

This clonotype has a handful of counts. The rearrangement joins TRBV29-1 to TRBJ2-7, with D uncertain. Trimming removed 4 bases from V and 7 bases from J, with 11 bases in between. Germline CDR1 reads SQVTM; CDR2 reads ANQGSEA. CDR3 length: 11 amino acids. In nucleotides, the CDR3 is TGCAGCGTTGGGTTTCAGAATGAGCAGTACTTC. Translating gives CSVGFQNEQYF.

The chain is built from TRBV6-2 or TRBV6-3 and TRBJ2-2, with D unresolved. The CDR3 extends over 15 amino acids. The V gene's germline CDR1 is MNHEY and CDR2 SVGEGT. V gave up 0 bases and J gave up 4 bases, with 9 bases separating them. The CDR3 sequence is CASSYSRGPTGELFF. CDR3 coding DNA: TGTGCCAGCAGTTACTCCAGAGGTCCCACCGGGGAGCTGTTTTTT.

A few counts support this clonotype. In DNA form, the CDR3 reads TGTGCCAGCAGCCCTTGGGACAGCCTCACAGATACGCAGTATTTT. Amino acid sequence: CASSPWDSLTDTQYF. This chain uses TRBV7-2 with TRBJ2-3; 7 nucleotides line up with TRBD1. V lost 5 bases and J lost 2; bases outside the gene matches: 7. This CDR3 comprises 15 residues. Germline CDR1 and CDR2: SGHTA and FQGNSA. The full variable domain, its missing parts supplied by reference TRBV7-2 and TRBJ2-3, is GAGVSQSPSNKVTEKGKDVELRCDPISGHTALYWYRQSLGQGLEFLIYFQGNSAPDKSGLPSDRFSAERTGGSVSTLTIQRTQQEDSAVYLCASSPWDSLTDTQYFGPGTRLTVL.

CDR3 residues: CSARKDCLTTNEKLFF. CDR3 sequence (DNA): TGCAGTGCTAGAAAAGACTGCCTAACAACTAATGAAAAACTGTTTTTT. The chain employs TRBV20-1 and TRBJ1-4; D gene unclear. The CDR3 is 16 residues long. V lost 2 bases and J lost 0, with 13 bases in between. Germline V gene sequence: CDR1 DFQATT, CDR2 SNEGSKA (reference sequence).

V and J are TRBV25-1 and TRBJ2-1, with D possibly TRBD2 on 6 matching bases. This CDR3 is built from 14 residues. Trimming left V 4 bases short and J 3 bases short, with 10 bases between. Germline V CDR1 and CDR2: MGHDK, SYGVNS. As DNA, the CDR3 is TGTGCCAGCAGTGGTCGGGAGCACTACAATGAGCAGTTCTTC. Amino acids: CASSGREHYNEQFF.

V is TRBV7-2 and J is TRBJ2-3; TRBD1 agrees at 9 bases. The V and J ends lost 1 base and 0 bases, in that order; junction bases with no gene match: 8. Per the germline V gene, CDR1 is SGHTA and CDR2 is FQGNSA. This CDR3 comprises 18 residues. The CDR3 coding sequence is TGTGCCAGCAGCTTAGGGGGACAGGGTAGCGCGAGCACAGATACGCAGTATTTT. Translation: CASSLGGQGSASTDTQYF.

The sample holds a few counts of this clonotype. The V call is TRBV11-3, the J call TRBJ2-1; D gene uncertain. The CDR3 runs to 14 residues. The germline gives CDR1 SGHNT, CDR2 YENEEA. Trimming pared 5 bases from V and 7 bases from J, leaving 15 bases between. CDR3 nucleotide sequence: TGTGCCAGCAGCCTCAGAACACCTCTGAATGAGCAGTTCTTC. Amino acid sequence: CASSLRTPLNEQFF.

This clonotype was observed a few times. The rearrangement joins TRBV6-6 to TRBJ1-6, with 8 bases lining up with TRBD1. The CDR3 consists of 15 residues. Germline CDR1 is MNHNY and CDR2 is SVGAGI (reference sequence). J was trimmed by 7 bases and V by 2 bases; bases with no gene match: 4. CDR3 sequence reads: CASSYVAGGNSPLHF. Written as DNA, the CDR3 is TGTGCCAGCAGTTACGTTGCAGGGGGCAATTCACCCCTCCACTTT.

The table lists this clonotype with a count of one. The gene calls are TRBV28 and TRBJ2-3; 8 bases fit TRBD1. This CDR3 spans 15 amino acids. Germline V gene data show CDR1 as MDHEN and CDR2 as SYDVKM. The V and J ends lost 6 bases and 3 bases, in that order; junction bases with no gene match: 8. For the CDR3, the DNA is TGTGCCAGCAGGCCTACAGGGGGGATTACAGATACGCAGTATTTT. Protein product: CASRPTGGITDTQYF.

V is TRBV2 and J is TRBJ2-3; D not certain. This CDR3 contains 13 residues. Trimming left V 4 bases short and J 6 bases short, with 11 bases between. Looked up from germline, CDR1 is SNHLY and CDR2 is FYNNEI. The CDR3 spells CASSGLPRDTQYF. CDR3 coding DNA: TGTGCCAGCAGTGGACTCCCGAGGGATACGCAGTATTTT.

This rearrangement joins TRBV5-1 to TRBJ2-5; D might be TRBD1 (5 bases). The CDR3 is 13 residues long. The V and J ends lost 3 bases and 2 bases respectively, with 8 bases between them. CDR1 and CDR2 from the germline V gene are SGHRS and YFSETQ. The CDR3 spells CASSSDTQETQYF. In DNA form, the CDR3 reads TGCGCCAGCAGCTCGGACACACAAGAGACCCAGTACTTC. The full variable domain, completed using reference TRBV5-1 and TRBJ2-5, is KAGVTQTPRYLIKTRGQQVTLSCSPISGHRSVSWYQQTPGQGLQFLFEYFSETQRNKGNFPGRFSGRQFSNSRSEMNVSTLELGDSALYLCASSSDTQETQYFGPGTRLLVL.